These 14 T cell receptor beta chains were all obtained from the same sample, sequenced in a study of molecular identifiers for immune sequencing clone quantification. Each CDR3 protein is one row after TCRdb ran MiXCR on the PCR reads. The table includes over 550,000 distinct CDR3 sequences, around 25% detected once. The sequencing sample was made of naive CD8+ T cells from blood, with Jurkat cell RNA spiked in. The subset here: FACS-sorted CD8+CD4-CCR7+CD45RA+ naive T cells. Receptor source: a human donor in good health. Some libraries in this study had Jurkat cell RNA spiked in.

The sample holds many counts of this clonotype. The V and J genes are TRBV11-2 and TRBJ2-7; D remains ambiguous. Germline V CDR1 and CDR2: SGHAT, FQNNGV. The CDR3 has 14 amino acids. V lost 4 bases and J 2 bases, leaving 12 bases between the germline ends. The CDR3 nucleotides read TGTGCCAGCAGCTCGACCTTAGCCACCTACGAGCAGTACTTC. Protein sequence: CASSSTLATYEQYF.

The table lists this clonotype with many counts. The CDR3 nucleotides are TGCGCCAGCGCTACCGGGACTAGCGGGACCCGACGCACAGATACGCAGTATTTT. Amino acid sequence: CASATGTSGTRRTDTQYF. The chain uses TRBV4-1 and TRBJ2-3; 13 nucleotides align to TRBD2. V shed 8 bases, J shed 1 base, and the junction held 12 bases outside the gene matches. The CDR3 loop spans 18 amino acids. The germline V gene encodes CDR1 MGHRA and CDR2 YSYEKL.

As concerns this clonotype: A much larger clone sits a single nucleotide away, making a read error possible. The J gene is TRBJ2-5, the V gene TRBV9; 7 bases fit TRBD2. Germline-derived CDR1 and CDR2 are SGDLS and YYNGEE. This CDR3 contains 14 residues. After removal of 7 bases from V and 5 bases from J, the junction contained 11 bases not matched to a gene. The DNA for the CDR3 is TGTGCCAGCCGCAGCGGGACTCCGTACGAGACCCAGTACTTC. This translates into CASRSGTPYETQYF.

As for this clonotype: This clone may be a read error of a much larger clone one base away. V and J are TRBV28 and TRBJ2-3; D unresolved. Per the germline V gene, CDR1 is MDHEN and CDR2 is SYDVKM. The CDR3 extends over 16 amino acids. CDR3 coding DNA: TGTGCCACCACCCGGTCCCTGACCCCGAGCACAAATACGCAGTATTTT. It specifies CATTRSLTPSTNTQYF.

This clonotype was observed at least ten times. This chain joins TRBV4-1 and TRBJ2-3; no reliable D call. The CDR3 is made up of 15 amino acids. Trimming stripped 3 bases from V and 3 bases from J, with 13 bases between. Germline-derived CDR1 and CDR2 are MGHRA and YSYEKL. CDR3 in amino acids: CASSQERTLTDTQYF. The CDR3, as DNA: TGCGCCAGCAGCCAGGAACGGACCCTAACAGATACGCAGTATTTT.

V is TRBV7-9 and J is TRBJ2-5; the D gene is possibly TRBD2 (5 bases). The CDR3 is made up of 13 amino acids. CDR1 and CDR2 from the germline V gene are SEHNR and FQNEAQ (reference sequence). The V end lost 3 bases, the J end lost 5 bases, and 10 bases lay between the germline ends. Here the CDR3 reads CASSFEGSETQYF. The CDR3, as DNA: TGTGCCAGCAGCTTCGAGGGATCGGAGACCCAGTACTTC.

Note on this clonotype: A junction end diverges from the germline sequence, so it may reflect a read error. This rearrangement joins TRBV5-1 to TRBJ2-7, with TRBD2 identical over 14 bases. Germline CDR1 is SGHRS and CDR2 is YFSETQ. The CDR3 runs to 13 residues. The CDR3 nucleotides are TGCGCCAGCAGCCTAGGGACTAGCGGGAGCACACACTTC. It codes for CASSLGTSGSTHF.

In regard to this clonotype: A much bigger clone sits one base away, suggesting this may be a read error. The chain couples TRBV20-1 to TRBJ2-7; the D gene could be TRBD1 or TRBD2 (5 bases each). V lost 3 bases to trimming and J lost 4 bases, with 10 bases between them. This CDR3 has 12 residues. Germline loops: CDR1 DFQATT, CDR2 SNEGSKA (reference sequence). This chain's CDR3 is CSASDWGYEQYF. DNA for the CDR3: TGCAGTGCTAGCGATTGGGGGTACGAGCAGTACTTC.

With respect to this clonotype: A read error may be the cause here, since a much bigger clone is one base away. The chain combines TRBV7-9 with TRBJ2-4; 8 positions match TRBD1. Looked up from germline, CDR1 is SEHNR and CDR2 is FQNEAQ (reference sequence). Trimming removed 5 bases from V and 15 bases from J; junction bases left unmatched: 9. The CDR3 covers 12 residues. This CDR3 is CASSTLQGVGYF. The CDR3 bases are TGTGCCAGCAGCACGCTACAGGGGGTAGGGTACTTC.

Note on this clonotype: The germline gene is not matched at one end of the junction; a read error may be the cause. The chain carries TRBV9 and TRBJ1-4; no clear D gene. Germline V CDR1 and CDR2: SGDLS, YYNGEE. The CDR3 is 15 amino acids. The CDR3 reads CASSNQDGSNKKLFF. In DNA form, the CDR3 reads TGTGCCAGCAGCAATCAGGACGGGAGTAATAAAAAACTGTTTTTT.

This clonotype was observed a handful of times. V usage is TRBV12-5 and J usage is TRBJ2-2; TRBD1 matches at 7 bases. The CDR3 consists of 15 residues. Germline CDR1 and CDR2: LGHNT and FRNRAP. The V segment lost 6 bases and the J segment 2 bases; nucleotides outside the gene matches: 6. CDR3 loop: CASGKGAVNTGELFF. In DNA form, the CDR3 reads TGTGCTAGTGGAAAGGGGGCCGTCAACACCGGGGAGCTGTTTTTT.

Points on this clonotype: A much larger clonotype is one base distant, so this may be a read error. The J gene is TRBJ2-5, the V gene TRBV28; the match to TRBD1 covers 8 bases. The CDR3 runs 17 residues. Looked up from germline, CDR1 is MDHEN and CDR2 is SYDVKM. The CDR3 DNA reads as TGTGCCAGCAGCCCTATTCACCCACGACAGGGGAAAGAGCCCCAGTACTTC. Amino acid sequence: CASSPIHPRQGKEPQYF.

This clonotype was detected a few times. The chain couples TRBV27 to TRBJ1-3, with D maybe TRBD1 (6 bases). CDR1 and CDR2 from the germline V gene are MNHEY and SMNVEV (reference sequence). V was trimmed by 6 bases and J by 2 bases, leaving 11 bases between them. The CDR3 loop spans 14 amino acids. CDR3 protein: CASSITGTGNTIYF. The CDR3 DNA reads as TGTGCCAGCAGCATAACAGGGACTGGAAACACCATATATTTT.

This clonotype has at least ten counts. V is TRBV6-6 and J is TRBJ1-4; D remains unclear. Germline CDR1 is MNHNY and CDR2 is SVGAGI (reference sequence). This CDR3 spans 14 amino acids. With 7 bases removed from V and 0 bases from J, the gap between germline ends came to 9 bases. CDR3 sequence (DNA): TGTGCCAGCACAAGTCCCGCAACTAATGAAAAACTGTTTTTT. As protein: CASTSPATNEKLFF.